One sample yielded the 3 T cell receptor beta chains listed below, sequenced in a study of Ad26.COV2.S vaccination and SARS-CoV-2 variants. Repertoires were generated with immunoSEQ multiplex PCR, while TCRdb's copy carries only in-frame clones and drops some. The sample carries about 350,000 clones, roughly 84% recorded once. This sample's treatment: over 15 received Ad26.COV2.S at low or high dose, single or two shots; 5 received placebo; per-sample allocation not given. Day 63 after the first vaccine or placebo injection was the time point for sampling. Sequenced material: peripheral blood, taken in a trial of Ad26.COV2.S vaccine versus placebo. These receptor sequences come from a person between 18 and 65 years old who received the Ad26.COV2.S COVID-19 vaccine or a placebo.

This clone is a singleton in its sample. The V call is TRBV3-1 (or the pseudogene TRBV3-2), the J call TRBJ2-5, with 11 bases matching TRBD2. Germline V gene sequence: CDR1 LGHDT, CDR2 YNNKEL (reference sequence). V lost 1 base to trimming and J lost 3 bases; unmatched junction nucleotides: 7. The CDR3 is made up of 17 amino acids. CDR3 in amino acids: CASSQASSGGTKETQYF. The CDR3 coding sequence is TGTGCCAGCAGCCAAGCTTCTAGCGGGGGGACCAAAGAGACCCAGTACTTC.

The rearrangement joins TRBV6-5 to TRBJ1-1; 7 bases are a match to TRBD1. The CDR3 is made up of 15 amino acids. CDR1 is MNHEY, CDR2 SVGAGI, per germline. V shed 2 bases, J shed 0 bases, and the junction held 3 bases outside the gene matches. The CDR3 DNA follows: TGTGCCAGCAGTTACACAGGGGCCATGAACACTGAAGCTTTCTTT. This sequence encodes CASSYTGAMNTEAFF.

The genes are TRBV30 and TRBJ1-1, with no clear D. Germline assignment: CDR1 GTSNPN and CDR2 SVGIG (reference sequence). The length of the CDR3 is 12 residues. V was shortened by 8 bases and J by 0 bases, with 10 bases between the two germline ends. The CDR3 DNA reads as TGTGCCGCACTGACGGTGAACACTGAAGCTTTCTTT. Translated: CAALTVNTEAFF.